This TCR beta chain was observed in a study of human T cells and chemical hapten exposure. How the authors handled the data: Counting gave a median of approximately 97,000 TCRs per sample, with values ranging from about 23,224 to 690,600. TCRdb re-called the RACE reads through MiXCR, storing one row per CDR3 protein. The V and J calls and clone size are TCRdb's, not the authors'. The data hold approximately 110,000 distinct CDR3 sequences, with 9.5% to 12% observed a single time. The time point denotes: patch test 1, 2 weeks after DPC sensitization. The treatment denotes: therapeutic diphenylcyclopropenone sensitization with weekly scalp DPC. The CDR3 runs to 15 residues. V trimming: 2 bases; J trimming: 3 bases; junction bases outside the gene matches: 3. Germline lookup yields CDR1 ENHRY and CDR2 SYGVKD.

The chain joins TRBV10-3 to TRBJ1-5, with 8 bases lining up with TRBD1. This TCR was recovered from a woman aged 35 to 49 with alopecia areata. Some clones in this sample may be carry-over from other donors' samples. Specimen: whole blood, collected in connection with sensitization to the hapten diphenylcyclopropenone (DPC). This chain's CDR3 is CAISEGQGTNQPQHF. The CDR3 nucleotides are TGTGCCATCAGTGAGGGACAGGGTACCAATCAGCCCCAGCATTTT.